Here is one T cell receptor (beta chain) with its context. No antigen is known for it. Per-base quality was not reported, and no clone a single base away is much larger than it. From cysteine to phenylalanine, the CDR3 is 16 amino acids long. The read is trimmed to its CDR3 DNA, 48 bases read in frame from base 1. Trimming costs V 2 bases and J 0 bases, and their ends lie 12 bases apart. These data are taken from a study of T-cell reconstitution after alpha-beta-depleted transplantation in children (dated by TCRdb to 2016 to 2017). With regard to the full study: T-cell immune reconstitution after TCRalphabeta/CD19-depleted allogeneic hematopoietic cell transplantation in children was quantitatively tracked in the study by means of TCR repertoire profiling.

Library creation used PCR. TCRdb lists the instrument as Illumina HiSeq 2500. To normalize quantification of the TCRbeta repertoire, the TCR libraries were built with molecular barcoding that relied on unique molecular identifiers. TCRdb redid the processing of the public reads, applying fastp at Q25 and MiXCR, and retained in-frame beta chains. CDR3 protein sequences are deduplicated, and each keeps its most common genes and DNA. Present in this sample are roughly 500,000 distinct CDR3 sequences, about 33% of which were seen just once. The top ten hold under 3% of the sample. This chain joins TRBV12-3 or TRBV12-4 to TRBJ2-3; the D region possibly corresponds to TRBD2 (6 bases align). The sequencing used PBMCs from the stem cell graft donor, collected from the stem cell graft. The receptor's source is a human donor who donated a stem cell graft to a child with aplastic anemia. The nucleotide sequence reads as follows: TGTGCCAGCAGTTTATCAGTGGGAGGCAGCACAGATACGCAGTATTTT. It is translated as CASSLSVGGSTDTQYF.